The rows below give T cell receptor beta chains drawn from one sample of a study of OX40 agonist ivuxolimab in advanced cancers. TCRdb's copy holds only in-frame clones and misses some; the assay was immunoSEQ multiplex PCR. Seen here are 80,000 or so clones, 90% observed once, and the top ten hold about 1.7%. Sequenced material: CD4+ or CD8+ T cells sorted from blood, taken in a trial of the OX40 agonist ivuxolimab. The origin of the receptors is an adult with an advanced solid tumor such as melanoma, head and neck, liver or kidney cancer. CDR3s include the opening cysteine and the closing phenylalanine or tryptophan. The D gene is left open where the match is weak. Clone size is given for some rows only: seen once, a few or many times, or a class if the clone is expanded.

d_call j_call clone_size v_call cdr3_aa cdr3_nt
. TRBJ2-3 . TRBV5-4 CASSPEAGGTDTQYF TGTGCCAGCAGCCCGGAGGCGGGTGGCACAGATACGCAGTATTTT
TRBD1 TRBJ2-5 . TRBV5-5 CATGRGHDRGQETQYF TGTGCCACCGGCCGTGGGCACGACAGGGGACAAGAGACCCAGTACTTC
TRBD1 TRBJ1-1 once TRBV28 CASRIRTGRGNTEAFF TGTGCCAGCAGAATTCGGACAGGGCGAGGGAACACTGAAGCTTTCTTT
. TRBJ1-6 once TRBV5-8 CASSLGQLNSPLHF TGTGCCAGCAGCTTGGGGCAGCTTAATTCACCCCTCCACTTT
TRBD2 TRBJ2-7 . TRBV27 CASSFQRGEAYEQYF TGTGCCAGCAGTTTTCAGCGGGGGGAAGCTTACGAGCAGTACTTC
TRBD2 TRBJ2-3 . TRBV7-2 CASSLLGTKDTQYF TGTGCCAGCAGCTTATTAGGGACTAAGGATACGCAGTATTTT
. TRBJ2-7 once TRBV27 CASSYQGRYEQYF TGTGCCAGCAGTTATCAGGGACGATACGAGCAGTACTTC
TRBD2 TRBJ2-5 . TRBV4-2 CASSQEGGLVPETQYF TGTGCCAGCAGCCAAGAAGGGGGACTAGTGCCAGAGACCCAGTACTTC
. TRBJ2-2 . TRBV2 CASRQGSSGELFF TGTGCCAGCAGACAGGGATCATCCGGGGAGCTGTTTTTT
TRBD2 TRBJ2-5 . TRBV28 CASSFERGRGGHVETQYF TGTGCCAGCAGTTTCGAGAGGGGGCGGGGGGGCCACGTTGAGACCCAGTACTTC
. TRBJ2-1 . TRBV5-6 CASSLGASLNEQFF TGTGCCAGCAGCTTGGGGGCCTCTCTCAATGAGCAGTTCTTC
. TRBJ1-1 . TRBV10-3 CAISDPVGNTEAFF TGTGCCATCAGCGACCCGGTAGGGAACACTGAAGCTTTCTTT
TRBD1 TRBJ1-4 . TRBV19 CASSMGQGSNEKLFF TGTGCCAGTAGTATGGGACAGGGAAGTAATGAAAAACTGTTTTTT
TRBD2 TRBJ2-5 once TRBV2 CASTGGGPETQYF TGTGCCAGCACCGGGGGGGGTCCTGAGACCCAGTACTTC
. TRBJ1-4 . TRBV7-2 CASSLLGTSNEKLFF TGTGCCAGCAGCCTCCTCGGGACAAGTAATGAAAAACTGTTTTTT
TRBD2 TRBJ2-1 . TRBV5-1 CASSLGTSGGINEQFF TGCGCCAGCAGCTTGGGGACTAGCGGGGGGATCAATGAGCAGTTCTTC
TRBD1 TRBJ2-7 . TRBV5-1 CASSLLTGDRDEQYF TGCGCCAGCAGCTTACTAACAGGGGATCGGGACGAGCAGTACTTC
TRBD2 TRBJ2-7 . TRBV11-2 CASSSKLTSGDEQYF TGTGCCAGCAGCTCAAAATTGACTAGCGGGGACGAGCAGTACTTC
TRBD1 TRBJ2-7 . TRBV7-2 CASSLGAGGNEQYF TGTGCCAGCAGCTTAGGGGCAGGGGGAAACGAGCAGTACTTC
TRBD1 TRBJ1-1 . TRBV5-1 CASSSGTGDMNTEAFF TGCGCCAGCAGCTCCGGGACAGGGGACATGAACACTGAAGCTTTCTTT
TRBD2 TRBJ2-2 . TRBV10-3 CAISEGSSGRTGELFF TGTGCCATCAGTGAAGGGAGTAGCGGGAGAACCGGGGAGCTGTTTTTT
. TRBJ2-7 . TRBV5-6 CASSFNRVGEQYF TGTGCCAGCAGCTTTAACAGGGTCGGCGAGCAGTACTTC
. TRBJ2-7 . TRBV10-3 CAISESLEVYEQYF TGTGCCATCAGTGAGTCGTTGGAGGTCTACGAGCAGTACTTC
. TRBJ1-6 . TRBV4-2 CASSQQGPGNDSPLHF TGTGCCAGCAGCCAGCAGGGACCGGGAAATGATTCACCCCTCCACTTT
TRBD1 TRBJ1-5 . TRBV10-3 CAVGQGDFQPQHF TGTGCCGTCGGACAGGGCGACTTTCAGCCCCAGCATTTT
TRBD1 TRBJ2-7 . TRBV27 CASSLGTNTGTEFYEQYF TGTGCCAGCAGTTTGGGGACAAATACCGGGACAGAATTCTACGAGCAGTACTTC
TRBD2 TRBJ2-1 . TRBV5-1 CASSQMWGGGYFDEQFF TGCGCCAGCAGCCAAATGTGGGGCGGGGGGTATTTCGATGAGCAGTTCTTC
. TRBJ1-2 . TRBV28 CASSFPTEHGYTF TGTGCCAGCAGTTTCCCCACGGAGCATGGCTACACCTTC
. TRBJ2-5 . TRBV9 CASSVTGLQETQYF TGTGCCAGCAGCGTGACGGGACTCCAGGAGACCCAGTACTTC
. TRBJ2-2 . TRBV14 CASSQFGLNTGELFF TGTGCCAGCAGCCAATTTGGACTTAACACCGGGGAGCTGTTTTTT
. TRBJ2-7 . TRBV4-1 CASSQDRRVGTYEQYF TGCGCCAGCAGCCAAGATCGGAGAGTTGGGACCTACGAGCAGTACTTC
. TRBJ2-4 . TRBV9 CASSVGRGNIQYF TGTGCCAGCAGCGTAGGGCGGGGAAACATTCAGTACTTC
. TRBJ2-5 . TRBV28 CASSSPTSSETQYF TGTGCCAGCAGTTCTCCAACTAGCAGTGAGACCCAGTACTTC
. TRBJ2-5 . TRBV6-1 CASGRNQETQYF TGTGCCAGCGGCAGGAACCAAGAGACCCAGTACTTC
. TRBJ1-2 once TRBV5-8 CASSTGGRTRTF TGTGCCAGCAGCACCGGGGGGCGGACGCGAACCTTC
TRBD2 TRBJ2-5 . TRBV11-3 CASSLAPVLAGGKEETQYF TGTGCCAGCAGCTTAGCCCCTGTCTTAGCGGGAGGAAAAGAAGAGACCCAGTACTTC
. TRBJ2-5 . TRBV10-3 CAISESAETQYF TGTGCCATCAGTGAGAGCGCTGAGACCCAGTACTTC
. TRBJ1-5 . TRBV28 CASSAPGGYYSNQPQHF TGTGCCAGCAGCGCCCCTGGGGGCTACTATAGCAATCAGCCCCAGCATTTT
. TRBJ2-5 . TRBV7-6 CASSPRGGALQETQYF TGTGCCAGCAGCCCTCGCGGAGGGGCGTTACAAGAGACCCAGTACTTC
TRBD1 TRBJ1-1 once TRBV5-6 CASRGSGTALNTEAFF TGTGCCAGCAGAGGGAGTGGGACAGCCCTGAACACTGAAGCTTTCTTT
TRBD1 TRBJ2-6 . TRBV10-3 CAISFDREGANVLTF TGTGCCATCAGTTTCGACAGGGAAGGGGCCAACGTCCTGACTTTC
. TRBJ2-5 . TRBV7-2 CASGGNQETQYF TGTGCCAGCGGGGGGAACCAAGAGACCCAGTACTTC
TRBD2 TRBJ2-7 . TRBV2 CASRRLAGTNYEQYF TGTGCCAGCAGGAGACTAGCGGGGACAAACTACGAGCAGTACTTC
. TRBJ2-7 . TRBV5-5 CASSSVPQVRSYEQYF TGTGCCAGCAGCTCCGTCCCCCAGGTCCGGTCCTACGAGCAGTACTTC
TRBD2 TRBJ2-4 . TRBV11-1 CASSPGGGLLAKNIQYF TGTGCCAGCAGTCCCGGGGGGGGGCTTCTAGCCAAAAACATTCAGTACTTC